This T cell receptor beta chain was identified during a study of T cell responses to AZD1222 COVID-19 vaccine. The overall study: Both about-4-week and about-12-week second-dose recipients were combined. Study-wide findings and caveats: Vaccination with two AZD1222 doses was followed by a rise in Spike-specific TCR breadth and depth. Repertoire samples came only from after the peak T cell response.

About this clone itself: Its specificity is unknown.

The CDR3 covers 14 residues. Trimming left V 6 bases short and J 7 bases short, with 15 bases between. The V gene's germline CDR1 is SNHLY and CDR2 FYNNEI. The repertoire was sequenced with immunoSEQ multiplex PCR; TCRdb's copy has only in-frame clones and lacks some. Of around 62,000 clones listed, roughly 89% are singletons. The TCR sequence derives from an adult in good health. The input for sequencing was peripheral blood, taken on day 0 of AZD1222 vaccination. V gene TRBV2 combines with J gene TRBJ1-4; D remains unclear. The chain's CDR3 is CASSLRGEGEKLFF. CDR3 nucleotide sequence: TGTGCCAGCAGCCTACGCGGGGAGGGTGAAAAACTGTTTTTT.